The present T cell receptor beta chain was sequenced within a study of blood T cell repertoires in COVID-19. Study-wide context: PBMCs, B-cell-depleted T cells, or T cells provided the cDNA or gDNA that made up the material.

The germline CDR1 and CDR2 sequences are SGHNT and YYREEE (reference sequence). This CDR3 is built from 13 residues. Trimming left V 0 bases short and J 7 bases short, with 10 bases between. As originally analysed: How many nucleated cells were present was estimated from reference gene primer amplification. The method was immunoSEQ multiplex PCR; TCRdb's version includes in-frame clones alone and lacks a portion of them. V, J and clone size were drawn from that table, and D and trimming were deduced from the DNA. Of more than 100,000 clones detected, more than 70% appear once; the ten largest clones hold around 3.6%.

The V gene is TRBV5-4, the J gene TRBJ1-2; D gene uncertain. This TCR was sampled from a woman in her sixties or seventies with acute or convalescent COVID-19. Sequencing input: peripheral blood. The CDR3: CASSLALEGGYTF. DNA for the CDR3: TGTGCCAGCAGCTTGGCTCTCGAGGGTGGCTACACCTTC.